This T cell receptor beta chain originates from a study of identical twins. Study-level findings and limits: Twin pairs' shared out-of-frame alpha sequences were enriched in low generation probability.

Details on this clonotype: What it binds is not known.

CDR3 length: 15 amino acids. Between the trimmed V and J ends, which lost 4 bases and 0 bases, there was a span of 9 bases. CDR1 is SNHLY and CDR2 is FYNNEI in the germline V gene. From the 5' RACE reads, TCRdb called clonotypes with MiXCR, one entry per CDR3 protein. The profile shows about 690,000 distinct CDR3 sequences, 6% to 6.5% of them singletons. The sequenced sample was naive T cells sorted from blood. This receptor was identified in a man aged 18 to 29 in good health. The V and J genes are TRBV2 and TRBJ2-2; a possible D gene is TRBD2 (6 bases). CDR3 coding DNA: TGTGCCAGCAGTGCGGGACTGACGAACACCGGGGAGCTGTTTTTT. It translates to CASSAGLTNTGELFF.